The sequence of this T cell receptor beta chain was determined in a study of T cells after yellow fever vaccination. Study-level background: Any fraction with a low cell number was prepared using SMART-Seq v4 Ultra Low Input.

Notes on the study in general: High-abundance clonotypes from the bulk population could contaminate FACS-sorted repertoires. A limited proportion of clonotypes was detected within both the CD4 and CD8 compartments.

The V end was cut by 3 bases, the J end by 10 bases, with 12 bases between. Germline CDR1 is DFQATT and CDR2 is SNEGSKA (reference sequence). This CDR3 has 11 residues. In TCRdb, the 5' RACE reads were re-called with MiXCR into one record per CDR3 protein. The sample yields 250,000 to 400,000 distinct CDR3 sequences, roughly 4.3% seen once. This clonotype has more than one count but fewer than ten. Its cognate antigen is unknown. This TCR derives from a man between 18 and 29 years old who received the YFV17D yellow fever vaccine. The chain carries TRBV20-1 and TRBJ2-5, with TRBD2 as a possible D gene (5 bases). The sample consisted of PBMCs, taken 15 days after the yellow fever booster vaccination. The CDR3 is CSARGERSQYF. The CDR3 region has the DNA TGCAGTGCTAGGGGAGAGAGAAGCCAGTACTTC.